Listed below are T cell receptor beta chains from one sample, sequenced in a study of T cells in Graves' hyperthyroidism and ophthalmopathy. TCRdb reanalysed the multiplex PCR reads using MiXCR and keeps one entry per CDR3 protein. The sample lists approximately 220,000 distinct CDR3 sequences, 18% seen once, with around two fifths in the top ten. The sequencing sample was made of blood. The receptor source for this set is a man in his forties with Graves' hyperthyroidism. CDR3s leave out the opening cysteine and the closing phenylalanine or tryptophan.

cdr3_aa: ASRPYRGLGGELF; v_call: TRBV6-2/TRBV6-3
cdr3_aa: ASSPTSGGDDEQF; v_call: TRBV3-1
cdr3_aa: SARVHTTGELF; v_call: TRBV20-1
cdr3_aa: ASSDSGRETQY; v_call: TRBV14
cdr3_aa: SAWSRLLNTEAF; v_call: TRBV29-1
cdr3_aa: ASSRVGTSGRDTQY; v_call: TRBV5-1
cdr3_aa: ASRGGKTNTEAF; v_call: TRBV19
cdr3_aa: ASTLSGMGSDTQY; v_call: TRBV27
cdr3_aa: ASSRDRALMNSPLH; v_call: TRBV3-1
cdr3_aa: ASSHSQRGVDEQF; v_call: TRBV5-4
cdr3_aa: ASSLKGETQY; v_call: TRBV27
cdr3_aa: ATSKSGASTDTQY; v_call: TRBV15
cdr3_aa: ASSISRGATYEQY; v_call: TRBV19
cdr3_aa: SARDRAGLNYGYT; v_call: TRBV20-1
cdr3_aa: ASSLERGTQY; v_call: TRBV5-1
cdr3_aa: ASSELDAINQPQH; v_call: TRBV6-1
cdr3_aa: ASSQGTGGYETQY; v_call: TRBV11-2
cdr3_aa: ASSLLGGHTEAF; v_call: TRBV12-3/TRBV12-4
cdr3_aa: ASSFRQGFNEKLF; v_call: TRBV9
cdr3_aa: AISEHSGNYNEQF; v_call: TRBV10-3
cdr3_aa: SARVPSGSGANVLT; v_call: TRBV20-1
cdr3_aa: ASSLAGLTETQY; v_call: TRBV7-9
cdr3_aa: ASSLGPGYSNQPQH; v_call: TRBV7-8
cdr3_aa: ASSSTWDRPNQPQH; v_call: TRBV7-9
cdr3_aa: ASSLSQGYFTYEQY; v_call: TRBV28
cdr3_aa: SARDSISGNTIY; v_call: TRBV20-1
cdr3_aa: ASTRGILTDTQY; v_call: TRBV9
cdr3_aa: SARDARGSPNEQF; v_call: TRBV20-1
cdr3_aa: ASSPGVAGGQTDTQY; v_call: TRBV12-3/TRBV12-4
cdr3_aa: ASSLGVARRNTEAF; v_call: TRBV5-6
cdr3_aa: ASSHPSGVNTGELF; v_call: TRBV5-1
cdr3_aa: ANRRGNTEAF; v_call: TRBV12-3/TRBV12-4
cdr3_aa: SAREQSNQPQH; v_call: TRBV20-1
cdr3_aa: ASSLPGGNYGYT; v_call: TRBV7-2
cdr3_aa: SVAEDGAGGMKDNEQF; v_call: TRBV29-1
cdr3_aa: ASSRQSNEKLF; v_call: TRBV2
cdr3_aa: ASSSRTGGWETQY; v_call: TRBV7-7
cdr3_aa: AISDRVATEAF; v_call: TRBV10-3
cdr3_aa: ASSLAGGEAGRGYNEQF; v_call: TRBV12-3/TRBV12-4
cdr3_aa: SAKGREIGSYEQY; v_call: TRBV20-1
cdr3_aa: ASSQGTYYNEQF; v_call: TRBV4-1
cdr3_aa: ASKVGGSDTQY; v_call: TRBV2